This T cell receptor beta chain appears in the sequencing data of a study of memory CD4+ T cells and cytomegalovirus serostatus. About the research overall: Donors were healthy Belgian adults, under 10 CMV seropositive and 20 to 25 seronegative.

Relative to its sample, this clone is large. Its antigen remains unidentified. Produced via immunoSEQ multiplex PCR; TCRdb's table is partial and in-frame only. Of around 25,000 clones in the sample, 75% to 80% are singletons; the top ten hold about 1%. Germline values: CDR1 MNHEY, CDR2 SVGAGI. V was shortened by 2 bases and J by 1 base, with 11 bases between the two germline ends. The CDR3 is 15 residues long. Study results and limitations: A US-trained random forest predicted CMV serostatus with median AUC around 0.9.

Single viable CD3+CD4+CD8-CD45RO+ cells were sorted as the memory CD4+ T cells. After thawing, CD4+ T cells were positively selected. Sequencing input: memory CD4+ T cells from blood. This chain links TRBV6-5 with TRBJ2-5; D call uncertain. This clonotype was sampled from an adult in good health and CMV-seronegative. Written as DNA, the CDR3 is TGTGCCAGCAGTTACGGAGTTGACCGCCAAGAGACCCAGTACTTC. Residues: CASSYGVDRQETQYF.